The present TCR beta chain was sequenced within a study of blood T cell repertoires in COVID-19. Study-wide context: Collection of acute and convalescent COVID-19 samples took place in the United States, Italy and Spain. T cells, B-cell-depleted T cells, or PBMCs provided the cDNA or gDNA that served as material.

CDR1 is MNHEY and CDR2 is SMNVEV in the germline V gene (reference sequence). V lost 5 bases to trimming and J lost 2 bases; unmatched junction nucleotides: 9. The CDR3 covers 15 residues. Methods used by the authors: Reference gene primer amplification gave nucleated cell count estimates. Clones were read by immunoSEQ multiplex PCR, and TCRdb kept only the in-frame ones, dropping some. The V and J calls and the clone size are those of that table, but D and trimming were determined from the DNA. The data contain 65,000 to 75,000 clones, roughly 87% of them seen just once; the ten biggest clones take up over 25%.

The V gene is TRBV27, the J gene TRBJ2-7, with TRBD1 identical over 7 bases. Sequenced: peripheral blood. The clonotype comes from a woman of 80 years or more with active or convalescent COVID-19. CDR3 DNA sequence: TGTGCCAGCAGTCCTGGGACAGCTCGTGCCTACGAGCAGTACTTC. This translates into CASSPGTARAYEQYF.